This T cell receptor (beta chain) was recorded in a study of OX40 agonist ivuxolimab in advanced cancers. Overall study context: Patients were 65% to 85% male with ages roughly 20 to 80, mean around 61. General study findings and limits: Antigens targeted by the expanded peripheral T cells were not determined.

Trimming pared 3 bases from V and 3 bases from J, leaving 12 bases between. This CDR3 is 15 amino acids long. Germline values: CDR1 MDHEN, CDR2 SYDVKM. The data were produced by immunoSEQ multiplex PCR, yet TCRdb's version contains in-frame clones alone and is incomplete. The repertoire holds about 63,000 clones, 75% to 90% seen once, with 10% to 11% in the top ten. To note about this clone: The target antigen is unknown.

This TCR came from an adult with an advanced solid tumor such as melanoma, head and neck, liver or kidney cancer. The material sequenced was CD4+ or CD8+ T cells sorted from blood, taken in a trial of the OX40 agonist ivuxolimab. The V call is TRBV28, the J call TRBJ1-5, with D perhaps TRBD1 (6 bases). In DNA form, the CDR3 reads TGTGCCAGCAGTTTTGCGGGGGGCAACAATCAGCCCCAGCATTTT. Translating it yields CASSFAGGNNQPQHF.